A single sample is the source of the 22 T cell receptor beta chains below, sequenced in a study of T cell responses to AZD1222 COVID-19 vaccine. Sequenced by immunoSEQ multiplex PCR; TCRdb stores in-frame clones only, minus some. The profile shows about 180,000 clones, 85% to 95% of them singletons. Source: peripheral blood, taken 28 days after the second AZD1222 dose. All receptors derive from an adult who received the AZD1222 COVID-19 vaccine.

This rearrangement joins TRBV6-5 to TRBJ1-5; D possibly corresponds to TRBD1 (5 bases). Trimming pared 6 bases from V and 6 bases from J, leaving 15 bases between. Germline V gene sequence: CDR1 MNHEY, CDR2 SVGAGI. This CDR3 contains 14 residues. The CDR3 sequence is CASRRGDVIQPQHF. CDR3 bases: TGTGCCAGCAGACGGGGGGACGTTATTCAGCCCCAGCATTTT.

The chain has TRBV27 and TRBJ1-1, with D unclear. Germline lookup yields CDR1 MNHEY and CDR2 SMNVEV (reference sequence). V was cut by 6 bases and J by 1 base, with 9 bases left in between. This CDR3 is 13 amino acids long. The CDR3 protein is CASRLQRNTEAFF. In DNA, the CDR3 is TGTGCCAGCAGACTTCAGAGGAACACTGAAGCTTTCTTT.

The J gene is TRBJ2-1, the V gene TRBV6-1; 9 nucleotides match TRBD1. The CDR3 covers 16 residues. Trimming removed 3 bases from V and 6 bases from J; junction bases left unmatched: 9. The germline gives CDR1 MNHNS, CDR2 SASEGT. The CDR3 region is CASSEIGTGRSNEQFF. The CDR3 bases are TGTGCCAGCAGTGAGATCGGGACAGGGAGGTCCAATGAGCAGTTCTTC.

The gene calls are TRBV18 and TRBJ2-7; D unresolved. CDR3 length: 13 amino acids. V lost 3 bases to trimming and J lost 2 bases, with 8 bases between them. Germline V gene lookup returns CDR1 KGHSH and CDR2 LQKENI. The CDR3 loop is CASSPVGTYEQYF. The CDR3 bases are TGTGCCAGCTCACCGGTAGGCACCTACGAGCAGTACTTC.

V and J are TRBV19 and TRBJ2-3, with 12 bases aligning to TRBD1. CDR1 LNHDA and CDR2 SQIVND come from the germline V gene (reference sequence). The ends lost 7 bases at V and 4 bases at J; junction bases unmatched: 3. This CDR3 is 14 amino acids long. The CDR3 loop reads CASTGTGGSDTQYF. DNA of the CDR3: TGTGCCAGTACCGGGACAGGGGGCTCAGATACGCAGTATTTT. The complete variable domain, with remaining parts taken from reference TRBV19 and TRBJ2-3, reads DGGITQSPKYLFRKEGQNVTLSCEQNLNHDAMYWYRQDPGQGLRLIYYSQIVNDFQKGDIAEGYSVSREKKESFPLTVTSAQKNPTAFYLCASTGTGGSDTQYFGPGTRLTVL.

The V gene is TRBV14, the J gene TRBJ2-7, with 8 bases fitting TRBD2. CDR1 is SGHDN, CDR2 FVKESK, per germline. This CDR3 is built from 17 residues. V shed 3 bases and J 0 bases; nucleotides not matched to a gene: 10. As DNA, the CDR3 is TGTGCCAGCAGCCACCCCGGACTAGCCGGGGGCTCCTACGAGCAGTACTTC. Translated: CASSHPGLAGGSYEQYF.

This chain connects TRBV5-1 to TRBJ2-5, with 8 bases identical to TRBD1. CDR3 length: 16 amino acids. Looked up from germline, CDR1 is SGHRS and CDR2 is YFSETQ. V was clipped by 0 bases and J by 5 bases; unmatched bases: 9. CDR3: CASSLDGQGGTETQYF. In DNA form, the CDR3 reads TGCGCCAGCAGCTTGGATGGACAGGGCGGTACGGAGACCCAGTACTTC.

The chain uses TRBV7-9 and TRBJ1-1; no clear D gene. The CDR3 totals 13 residues. CDR1 and CDR2 (germline): SEHNR, FQNEAQ (reference sequence). Trimming pared 5 bases from V and 0 bases from J, leaving 7 bases between. CDR3 residues: CASSDTMNTEAFF. CDR3 coding DNA: TGTGCCAGCAGCGACACGATGAACACTGAAGCTTTCTTT.

V gene TRBV7-8 combines with J gene TRBJ2-5, with 16 bases matching TRBD2. The CDR3 extends over 18 amino acids. J gave up 5 bases and V 4 bases, and 10 bases lay outside the gene matches. Germline V CDR1 and CDR2: SGHVS, FQNEAQ. The CDR3: CASSSTGTSGGALETQYF. CDR3 coding DNA: TGTGCCAGCAGCTCGACCGGGACTAGCGGGGGGGCCTTGGAGACCCAGTACTTC.

The chain has TRBV11-2 and TRBJ2-3; 8 bases agree with TRBD1. This CDR3 has 14 amino acids. CDR1 and CDR2 (germline): SGHAT, FQNNGV. Unmatched junction bases numbered 1, after V lost 3 bases and J lost 2 bases. DNA of the CDR3: TGTGCCAGCAGCTTGGGACAGGACACAGATACGCAGTATTTT. It is translated as CASSLGQDTDTQYF.

The rearrangement joins TRBV6-1 to TRBJ2-1, with 11 bases aligning to TRBD2. This CDR3 has 19 residues. Losses at the gene ends were 0 bases for V and 7 bases for J; bases not matched to a gene: 14. In germline, CDR1 is MNHNS, CDR2 SASEGT. Written as DNA, the CDR3 is TGTGCCAGCAGTGAAGCGGGGACCCTTAGCGGGAGGGCCGGGAATGAGCAGTTCTTC. This gives the protein CASSEAGTLSGRAGNEQFF.

The J gene is TRBJ2-1, the V gene TRBV7-2; 9 bases are a match to TRBD2. Germline loops: CDR1 SGHTA, CDR2 FQGNSA. The junction had 3 bases not matched to a gene; V was cut back by 0 bases and J by 9 bases. The CDR3 length is 14 residues. The CDR3, as DNA: TGTGCCAGCAGCTTAGCGGCTAGCGGGGTTGAGCAGTTCTTC. It specifies CASSLAASGVEQFF. Using reference TRBV7-2 and TRBJ2-1 for the parts outside the CDR3, the full variable domain is GAGVSQSPSNKVTEKGKDVELRCDPISGHTALYWYRQSLGQGLEFLIYFQGNSAPDKSGLPSDRFSAERTGGSVSTLTIQRTQQEDSAVYLCASSLAASGVEQFFGPGTRLTVL.

This clone has just one count. J is TRBJ2-3 and V is TRBV18, with D perhaps TRBD2 (6 bases). Germline CDR1 reads KGHSH; CDR2 reads LQKENI. Trimming shortened V by 1 base and J by 3 bases, and 11 bases separated the two germline ends. The CDR3 extends over 15 amino acids. In DNA form, the CDR3 reads TGTGCCAGCTCACCACGGAGGGAAGAGACAGATACGCAGTATTTT. This codes for CASSPRREETDTQYF.

The V and J genes are TRBV19 and TRBJ1-6; D ambiguous. This CDR3 region has 14 residues. From germline, CDR1 is LNHDA and CDR2 SQIVND (reference sequence). V lost 6 bases and J 7 bases, leaving 13 bases between the germline ends. The CDR3 is CASSPRIANSPLHF. The DNA for the CDR3 is TGTGCCAGTAGCCCCAGGATCGCCAATTCACCCCTCCACTTT.

The chain links TRBV5-1 to TRBJ1-2; 7 bases fit TRBD1. V gave up 3 bases and J gave up 9 bases; unmatched junction bases: 17. CDR1 is SGHRS and CDR2 is YFSETQ in the germline V gene. CDR3 size: 16 residues. This CDR3 reads CASSSDMVRGRSSYTF. The DNA for the CDR3 is TGCGCCAGCAGCTCCGACATGGTCAGGGGGAGGTCTAGCTACACCTTC.

The chain uses TRBV11-3 and TRBJ1-1, with D unclear. The CDR3 consists of 15 residues. Germline CDR1 and CDR2: SGHNT and YENEEA. V gave up 0 bases and J gave up 1 base, with 9 bases separating them. CDR3 residues: CASSLETARNTEAFF. CDR3 sequence (DNA): TGTGCCAGCAGCTTAGAGACCGCAAGGAACACTGAAGCTTTCTTT.

The chain carries TRBV11-3 and TRBJ1-1; D not certain. CDR1 is SGHNT, CDR2 YENEEA, per germline. Trimming removed 5 bases at V and 2 bases at J, with 15 bases between. This CDR3 region has 15 residues. The CDR3 reads CASSPSTAYNTEAFF. The CDR3 DNA sequence: TGTGCCAGCAGCCCAAGTACGGCATATAACACTGAAGCTTTCTTT.

The chain recombines TRBV6-5 with TRBJ1-4; 7 nucleotides line up with TRBD1. CDR3 length: 16 residues. Germline-derived CDR1 and CDR2 are MNHEY and SVGAGI. V shed 6 bases and J 1 base; nucleotides not matched to a gene: 8. CDR3 protein: CASRYDRVGTNEKLFF. CDR3 DNA sequence: TGTGCCAGCAGATACGACAGGGTGGGAACTAATGAAAAACTGTTTTTT.

The rearrangement links TRBV10-1 to TRBJ1-5; D possibly corresponds to TRBD1 (6 bases). Germline CDR1 WNHNN, CDR2 SYGVQD (reference sequence). V dropped 3 bases and J dropped 0 bases, with 12 bases sitting between them. The CDR3 runs to 16 residues. The CDR3 here is CASSEGTLYSNQPQHF. In nucleotides, the CDR3 is TGCGCCAGCAGTGAAGGGACACTCTATAGCAATCAGCCCCAGCATTTT.

This chain connects TRBV5-5 to TRBJ2-7, with 8 bases that match TRBD1. The V segment lost 0 bases and the J segment 4 bases; nucleotides outside the gene matches: 3. There are 14 residues in the CDR3. Germline assignment: CDR1 SGHKS and CDR2 YYEKEE (reference sequence). The CDR3 nucleotides are TGTGCCAGCAGCTTGGCCGGGACAGGTTACGAGCAGTACTTC. Encoded protein: CASSLAGTGYEQYF.

The rearrangement links TRBV3-1 (or the pseudogene TRBV3-2) to TRBJ2-5; D remains unclear. Trimming shortened V by 1 base and J by 4 bases, and 7 bases separated the two germline ends. CDR1 is LGHDT and CDR2 is YNNKEL in the germline V gene (reference sequence). The CDR3 loop spans 13 amino acids. CDR3 in DNA: TGTGCCAGCAGCCAAGCCAGGTCAGAGACCCAGTACTTC. It translates to CASSQARSETQYF.

The chain links TRBV10-3 to TRBJ2-7; D may be TRBD1 (5 bases). Germline CDR1 is ENHRY and CDR2 is SYGVKD. This CDR3 has 13 amino acids. V was cut by 2 bases and J by 6 bases, with 11 bases left in between. CDR3 nucleotide sequence: TGTGCCATCAGTGAGCCTACAGGCACCGAGCAGTACTTC. Translating it yields CAISEPTGTEQYF.